The 28 T cell receptor beta chains presented below share a single source sample, sequenced in a study of cytomegalovirus exposure and HLA in healthy donors. The PCR contained 60 Vbeta and 13 Jbeta primers. Produced via immunoSEQ multiplex PCR; TCRdb's table is partial and in-frame only. The sample lists nearly 110,000 clones, roughly 80% occurring once. Sequencing was carried out using PBMCs. The receptors originated from a young man in good health and CMV-seronegative.

The chain has TRBV2 and TRBJ2-1; maybe TRBD1 (5 bases). Trimming took 8 bases from V and 9 from J, leaving 17 bases between them. Germline CDR1 SNHLY, CDR2 FYNNEI. This CDR3 has 13 residues. CDR3 nucleotides: TGTGCCAGCCGACCCAGGGTGGGTCCTGAGCAGTTCTTC. This sequence encodes CASRPRVGPEQFF. The variable domain in full, completed from reference TRBV2 and TRBJ2-1, reads EPEVTQTPSHQVTQMGQEVILRCVPISNHLYFYWYRQILGQKVEFLVSFYNNEISEKSEIFDDQFSVERPDGSNFTLKIRSTKLEDSAMYFCASRPRVGPEQFFGPGTRLTVL.

The gene calls are TRBV4-1 and TRBJ1-1; D is unclear. The length of the CDR3 is 15 residues. Germline lookup yields CDR1 MGHRA and CDR2 YSYEKL. V was cut by 0 bases and J by 0 bases, with 8 bases left in between. CDR3 in DNA: TGCGCCAGCAGCCAAGAGCGAGGGTTGAACACTGAAGCTTTCTTT. Translation gives CASSQERGLNTEAFF.

This chain connects TRBV30 to TRBJ2-1; no reliable D call. The germline V and J ends were trimmed by 0 bases and 3 bases, with 12 bases remaining between them. The CDR3 is 15 amino acids. Germline CDR1 GTSNPN, CDR2 SVGIG (reference sequence). CDR3: CAWSVGFGGYNEQFF. The CDR3 coding sequence is TGTGCCTGGAGTGTAGGTTTTGGCGGCTACAATGAGCAGTTCTTC.

This clone has just a few counts. This rearrangement joins TRBV28 to TRBJ1-5; unclear D gene. The V end was cut by 2 bases, the J end by 1 base, with 12 bases between. Per the germline V gene, CDR1 is MDHEN and CDR2 is SYDVKM. This CDR3 comprises 16 residues. In DNA form, the CDR3 reads TGTGCCAGCAGTTTACCCTCGCCCGGGAGCAATCAGCCCCAGCATTTT. Translation gives CASSLPSPGSNQPQHF.

The V gene is TRBV29-1, the J gene TRBJ2-5, with TRBD1 matching over 7 bases. J lost 2 bases, V lost 6 bases, and 12 bases had no gene match. The germline V gene encodes CDR1 SQVTM and CDR2 ANQGSEA. This CDR3 is 15 amino acids long. CDR3 protein: CSVDRVMIPQETQYF. The DNA for the CDR3 is TGCAGCGTAGACAGGGTCATGATACCTCAAGAGACCCAGTACTTC. The variable domain in full, with the rest retrieved from reference TRBV29-1 and TRBJ2-5, is SAVISQKPSRDICQRGTSLTIQCQVDSQVTMMFWYRQQPGQSLTLIATANQGSEATYESGFVIDKFPISRPNLTFSTLTVSNMSPEDSSIYLCSVDRVMIPQETQYFGPGTRLLVL.

This chain uses TRBV19 with TRBJ2-2, with D possibly TRBD2 on 6 matching bases. There are 15 residues in the CDR3. CDR1 LNHDA and CDR2 SQIVND come from the germline V gene (reference sequence). Trimming pared 9 bases from V and 4 bases from J, leaving 18 bases between. The CDR3 DNA reads TGTGCCAGCCACCCCGGGGGATCAGGCACCGGGGAGCTGTTTTTT. It is translated as CASHPGGSGTGELFF. The whole variable domain, filled in from reference TRBV19 and TRBJ2-2, reads DGGITQSPKYLFRKEGQNVTLSCEQNLNHDAMYWYRQDPGQGLRLIYYSQIVNDFQKGDIAEGYSVSREKKESFPLTVTSAQKNPTAFYLCASHPGGSGTGELFFGEGSRLTVL.

V usage is TRBV27 and J usage is TRBJ1-4; the match to TRBD1 covers 9 bases. Germline assignment: CDR1 MNHEY and CDR2 SMNVEV (reference sequence). The CDR3 has 15 residues. V lost 0 bases and J lost 8; bases outside the gene matches: 4. CDR3 nucleotides: TGTGCCAGCAGTTTATCGGACAGGGGTAGGGAAAAACTGTTTTTT. Translating it yields CASSLSDRGREKLFF. Looking up the rest from reference TRBV27 and TRBJ1-4 gives the full variable domain: EAQVTQNPRYLITVTGKKLTVTCSQNMNHEYMSWYRQDPGLGLRQIYYSMNVEVTDKGDVPEGYKVSRKEKRNFPLILESPSPNQTSLYFCASSLSDRGREKLFFGSGTQLSVL.

This clone was seen only a few times. The chain links TRBV6-1 to TRBJ1-5; possibly TRBD1 for D (6 bases). V lost 7 bases and J lost 2, with 15 bases in between. Germline values: CDR1 MNHNS, CDR2 SASEGT. The CDR3 spans 15 residues. The CDR3 reads CASIEGGRGNQPQHF. The DNA of the CDR3 is TGTGCCAGCATTGAGGGGGGGCGAGGCAATCAGCCCCAGCATTTT.

The chain is built from TRBV6-5 and TRBJ2-5; 9 nucleotides match TRBD2. With V trimmed by 3 bases and J by 2 bases, 4 bases remained unmatched. CDR3 size: 15 residues. The germline V gene encodes CDR1 MNHEY and CDR2 SVGAGI. The CDR3 region has the DNA TGTGCCAGCAGTTATGGGACTAGCTGGCAAGAGACCCAGTACTTC. Encoded protein: CASSYGTSWQETQYF.

The chain recombines TRBV13 with TRBJ2-7; 7 bases match TRBD1. V trimming: 1 base; J trimming: 3 bases; junction bases outside the gene matches: 0. Germline-derived CDR1 and CDR2 are PRHDT and FYEKMQ (reference sequence). The CDR3 covers 13 residues. The CDR3, as DNA: TGTGCCAGCAGCTTAGCAGGGGGCTACGAGCAGTACTTC. Encoded protein: CASSLAGGYEQYF. Based on the CDR3 plus reference TRBV13 and TRBJ2-7, the full variable domain is AAGVIQSPRHLIKEKRETATLKCYPIPRHDTVYWYQQGPGQDPQFLISFYEKMQSDKGSIPDRFSAQQFSDYHSELNMSSLELGDSALYFCASSLAGGYEQYFGPGTRLTVT.

The chain uses TRBV14 and TRBJ2-7; 9 nucleotides match TRBD2. After removal of 8 bases from V and 4 bases from J, the junction contained 9 bases not matched to a gene. Germline V gene lookup returns CDR1 SGHDN and CDR2 FVKESK. This CDR3 is built from 14 residues. The CDR3 DNA reads TGTGCCAGCCGACGAGCGGGAGGAACTTACGAGCAGTACTTC. This encodes CASRRAGGTYEQYF.

The rearrangement joins TRBV5-1 to TRBJ2-7; perhaps TRBD1 as D (6 bases). In germline, CDR1 is SGHRS, CDR2 YFSETQ. V was trimmed by 0 bases and J by 7 bases, leaving 14 bases between them. The CDR3 extends over 14 amino acids. The CDR3 loop reads CASSLGQVLYEQYF. The CDR3 DNA is TGCGCCAGCAGCTTGGGACAGGTCTTGTATGAGCAGTACTTC.

The gene calls are TRBV28 and TRBJ2-5; 9 bases are a match to TRBD1. The ends lost 4 bases at V and 5 bases at J; junction bases unmatched: 8. Germline V gene lookup returns CDR1 MDHEN and CDR2 SYDVKM. This CDR3 is built from 15 residues. The CDR3: CASSSPGQGLETQYF. As DNA, the CDR3 is TGTGCCAGCAGTTCTCCGGGACAGGGCTTGGAGACCCAGTACTTC.

The gene calls are TRBV28 and TRBJ1-1; 7 bases align to TRBD1. This CDR3 is built from 13 residues. Trimming removed 6 bases from V and 5 bases from J; junction bases left unmatched: 6. The germline V gene encodes CDR1 MDHEN and CDR2 SYDVKM. The CDR3 spells CASRSRGRTEAFF. In nucleotides, the CDR3 is TGTGCCAGCAGGTCTAGGGGGCGAACTGAAGCTTTCTTT.

There are a few counts of this clone. The genes are TRBV19 and TRBJ1-1; D ambiguous. The CDR3 totals 13 residues. Per germline, CDR1 LNHDA and CDR2 SQIVND (reference sequence). The ends were cut back, 11 bases at V and 0 bases at J, with 13 bases in the middle. CDR3 bases: TGTGCCGCCGCCGAAGCCATGAACACTGAAGCTTTCTTT. This encodes CAAAEAMNTEAFF.

The V and J genes are TRBV19 and TRBJ1-2; no clear D. This CDR3 is 11 amino acids long. Germline CDR1 is LNHDA and CDR2 is SQIVND (reference sequence). Between the trimmed V and J ends, which lost 9 bases and 5 bases, there was a span of 10 bases. The CDR3: CASQLNYGYTF. CDR3 in DNA: TGTGCCAGCCAACTGAATTATGGCTACACCTTC.

The chain employs TRBV5-1 and TRBJ2-1; 7 bases are shared with TRBD2. V dropped 1 base and J dropped 5; count of bases not matched to a gene: 6. The CDR3 extends over 15 amino acids. CDR1 SGHRS and CDR2 YFSETQ come from the germline V gene. The CDR3 region is CASSLNGLDDNEQFF. CDR3 bases: TGCGCCAGCAGCTTGAACGGACTAGACGACAATGAGCAGTTCTTC.

CDR3 amino acids: CAGGTAYEQYF. CDR3 nucleotides: TGTGCCGGCGGGACAGCCTACGAGCAGTACTTC. The V call is TRBV6-1, the J call TRBJ2-7; possibly TRBD1 for D (7 bases). The CDR3 is 11 amino acids. V was trimmed by 11 bases and J by 2 bases, leaving 10 bases between them. Germline V gene data show CDR1 as MNHNS and CDR2 as SASEGT.

The J gene is TRBJ2-7, the V gene TRBV15; TRBD1 might be the D (6 bases). This CDR3 region has 15 residues. The V gene lost 1 base and the J gene lost 5 bases, with 15 bases spanning the gap. Per germline, CDR1 LNHNV and CDR2 YYDKDF (reference sequence). The CDR3 DNA follows: TGTGCCACCAGCAGAGTGCGGCAGGGGCTCCACGAGCAGTACTTC. Translation: CATSRVRQGLHEQYF.

V usage is TRBV6-1 and J usage is TRBJ2-6; a weak D match, TRBD1 (6 bases). This CDR3 is 15 amino acids long. CDR1 is MNHNS, CDR2 SASEGT, per germline. With 7 bases removed from V and 0 bases from J, the gap between germline ends came to 10 bases. The CDR3 here is CASTAGASGANVLTF. CDR3 DNA: TGTGCCAGCACCGCAGGGGCCTCTGGGGCCAACGTCCTGACTTTC.

This clone was observed once. This chain connects TRBV11-1 to TRBJ2-7; TRBD1 agrees at 7 bases. Looked up from germline, CDR1 is SGHAT and CDR2 is FQDESV (reference sequence). The CDR3 extends over 17 amino acids. V shed 0 bases, J shed 5 bases, and the junction held 13 bases outside the gene matches. The DNA of the CDR3 is TGTGCCAGCAGCTTAGCGTGGGGTCGTACAGGGGCCAACGAGCAGTACTTC. It is translated as CASSLAWGRTGANEQYF.

CDR3 bases: TGCGCCAGCAGCCAAGGTCCGGGGGGCCAGCCCCAGCATTTT. Protein sequence: CASSQGPGGQPQHF. The chain has TRBV4-1 and TRBJ1-5; a possible D gene is TRBD1 (6 bases). This CDR3 region has 14 residues. The germline gives CDR1 MGHRA, CDR2 YSYEKL. V was cut by 1 base and J by 7 bases, with 11 bases left in between.

In this sample, this clone turned up a few times. V and J are TRBV6-5 and TRBJ2-7; TRBD2 agrees at 7 bases. CDR3 length: 13 residues. Unmatched junction bases numbered 7, after V lost 5 bases and J lost 6 bases. Germline V lookup: CDR1 MNHEY, CDR2 SVGAGI. The CDR3 DNA reads as TGTGCCAGCAGTGACCGGACTAGAGGCGAGCAGTACTTC. Residues: CASSDRTRGEQYF.

V usage is TRBV2 and J usage is TRBJ1-2; D is perhaps TRBD1 (6 bases). CDR3 size: 15 residues. The V and J ends lost 2 bases and 5 bases respectively, with 15 bases between them. From germline, CDR1 is SNHLY and CDR2 FYNNEI. The CDR3 here is CASSEINSQGYGYTF. The CDR3 DNA reads TGTGCCAGCAGTGAAATAAATTCTCAGGGGTATGGCTACACCTTC.

The chain joins TRBV29-1 to TRBJ2-5; TRBD2 agrees at 9 bases. Germline lookup yields CDR1 SQVTM and CDR2 ANQGSEA. This CDR3 spans 14 amino acids. J lost 5 bases, V lost 5 bases, and 9 bases had no gene match. The CDR3 loop reads CSVPLAGSWETQYF. CDR3 in DNA: TGCAGCGTTCCCCTAGCGGGATCCTGGGAGACCCAGTACTTC.

This clone was recorded only once. The chain uses TRBV28 and TRBJ1-5; TRBD1 matches 7 bases. With 6 bases clipped from V and 2 bases from J, the junction kept 7 bases outside the gene matches. Germline CDR1 reads MDHEN; CDR2 reads SYDVKM. The CDR3 is made up of 15 amino acids. The CDR3 DNA is TGTGCCAGCAGCCTACAGGGGAAGGGCAATCAGCCCCAGCATTTT. Its translation is CASSLQGKGNQPQHF. Filled out from reference TRBV28 and TRBJ1-5, the complete variable domain reads DVKVTQSSRYLVKRTGEKVFLECVQDMDHENMFWYRQDPGLGLRLIYFSYDVKMKEKGDIPEGYSVSREKKERFSLILESASTNQTSMYLCASSLQGKGNQPQHFGDGTRLSIL.

This chain uses TRBV27 with TRBJ2-7, with no clear D. The CDR3 runs 13 residues. V was trimmed by 5 bases and J by 3 bases, leaving 11 bases between them. The germline V gene encodes CDR1 MNHEY and CDR2 SMNVEV (reference sequence). The chain's CDR3 is CASSAPPGYEQYF. CDR3 bases: TGTGCCAGCAGTGCGCCCCCAGGCTACGAGCAGTACTTC.

This clone was picked up a small number of times. The chain recombines TRBV5-1 with TRBJ1-4, with TRBD1 identical over 7 bases. Germline V lookup: CDR1 SGHRS, CDR2 YFSETQ. The CDR3 is 14 amino acids. Losses at the gene ends were 4 bases for V and 8 bases for J; bases not matched to a gene: 8. The CDR3, as DNA: TGCGCCAGCAGCGTGGGACAGCCCGGGGAAAAACTGTTTTTT. Residues: CASSVGQPGEKLFF.